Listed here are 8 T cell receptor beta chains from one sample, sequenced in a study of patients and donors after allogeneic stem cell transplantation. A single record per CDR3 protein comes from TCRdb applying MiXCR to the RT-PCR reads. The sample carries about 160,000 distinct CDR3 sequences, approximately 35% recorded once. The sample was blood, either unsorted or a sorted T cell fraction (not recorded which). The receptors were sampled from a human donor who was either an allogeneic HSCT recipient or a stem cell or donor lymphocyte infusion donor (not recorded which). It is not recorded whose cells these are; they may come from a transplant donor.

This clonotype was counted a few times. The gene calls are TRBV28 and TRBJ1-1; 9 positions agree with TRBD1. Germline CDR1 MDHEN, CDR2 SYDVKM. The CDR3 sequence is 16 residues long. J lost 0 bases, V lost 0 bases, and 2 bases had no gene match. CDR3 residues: CASSLWRDRVNTEAFF. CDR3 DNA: TGTGCCAGCAGTTTATGGCGGGACAGGGTGAACACTGAAGCTTTCTTT. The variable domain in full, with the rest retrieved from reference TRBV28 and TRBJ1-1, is DVKVTQSSRYLVKRTGEKVFLECVQDMDHENMFWYRQDPGLGLRLIYFSYDVKMKEKGDIPEGYSVSREKKERFSLILESASTNQTSMYLCASSLWRDRVNTEAFFGQGTRLTVV.

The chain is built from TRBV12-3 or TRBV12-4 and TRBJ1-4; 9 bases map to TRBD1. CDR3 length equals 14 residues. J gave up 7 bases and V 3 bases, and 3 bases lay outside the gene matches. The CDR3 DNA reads TGTGCCAGCAGTTTCCGGGACAGGGTTGAAAAACTGTTTTTT. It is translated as CASSFRDRVEKLFF.

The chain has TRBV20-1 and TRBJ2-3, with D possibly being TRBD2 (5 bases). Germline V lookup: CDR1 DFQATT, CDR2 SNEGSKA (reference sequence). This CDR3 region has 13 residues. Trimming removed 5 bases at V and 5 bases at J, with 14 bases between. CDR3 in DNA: TGCAGTGCTCGAACTAGTTTGCGAGATACGCAGTATTTT. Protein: CSARTSLRDTQYF.

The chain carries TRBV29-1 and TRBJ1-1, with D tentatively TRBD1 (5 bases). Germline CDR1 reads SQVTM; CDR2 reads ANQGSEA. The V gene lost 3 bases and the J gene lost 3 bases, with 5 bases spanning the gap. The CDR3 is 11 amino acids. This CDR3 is CSVDRDTEAFF. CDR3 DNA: TGCAGCGTTGACAGGGACACTGAAGCTTTCTTT.

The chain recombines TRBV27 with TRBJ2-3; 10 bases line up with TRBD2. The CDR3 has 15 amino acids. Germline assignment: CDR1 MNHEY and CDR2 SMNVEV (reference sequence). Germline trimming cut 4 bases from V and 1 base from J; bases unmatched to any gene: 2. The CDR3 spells CASSWGTSGTDTQYF. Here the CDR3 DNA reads TGTGCCAGCAGTTGGGGGACTAGCGGCACAGATACGCAGTATTTT.

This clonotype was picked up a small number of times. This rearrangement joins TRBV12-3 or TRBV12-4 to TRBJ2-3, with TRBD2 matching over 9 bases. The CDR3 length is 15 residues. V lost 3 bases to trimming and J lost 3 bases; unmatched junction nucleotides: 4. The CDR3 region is CASSFRRGGTDTQYF. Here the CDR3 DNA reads TGTGCCAGCAGTTTTAGGCGGGGGGGTACAGATACGCAGTATTTT.

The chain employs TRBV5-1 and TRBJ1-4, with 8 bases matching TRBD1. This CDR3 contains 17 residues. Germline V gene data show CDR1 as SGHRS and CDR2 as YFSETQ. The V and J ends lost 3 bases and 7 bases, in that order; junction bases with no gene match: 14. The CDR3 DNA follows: TGCGCCAGCAGCTACGAAACCGGACAGGGTGTCGGTGAAAAACTGTTTTTT. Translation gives CASSYETGQGVGEKLFF.

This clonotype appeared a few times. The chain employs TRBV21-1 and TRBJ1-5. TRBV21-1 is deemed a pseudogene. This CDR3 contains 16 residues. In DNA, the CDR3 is TGTGCCAGCAGCCCCCCGCCCAGGTTGGCCCTTCGGCCCCAGCATTTT. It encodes CASSPPPRLALRPQHF.